This entry concerns a single TCR beta chain. Libraries were prepared by immunoSEQ multiplex PCR; TCRdb keeps only in-frame clonotypes and omits some of them. The table lists roughly 100,000 clones, 70% to 90% of them singletons. This sample was taken from a study of OX40 agonist ivuxolimab in advanced cancers. In germline, CDR1 is LNHDA, CDR2 SQIVND (reference sequence). The CDR3 consists of 15 residues. V dropped 1 base and J dropped 1 base, with 8 bases sitting between them. Cycle 7 day 1, cycle 4 day 1, and baseline were the timepoints at which blood was sampled. This sequence originates from an adult with an advanced solid tumor such as melanoma, head and neck, liver or kidney cancer. Source: CD4+ or CD8+ T cells sorted from blood, taken in a trial of the OX40 agonist ivuxolimab. The chain has TRBV19 and TRBJ1-5; no clear D gene. The CDR3 region is CASSIGHVSNQPQHF. In nucleotides, the CDR3 is TGTGCCAGTAGTATAGGGCATGTCAGCAATCAGCCCCAGCATTTT.